A single sample gave rise to the 11 T cell receptor beta chains below, sequenced in a study of blood T cell repertoires in COVID-19. Clones were sequenced by immunoSEQ multiplex PCR, and TCRdb holds only the in-frame ones, with some missing. The top ten hold more than 5% of the sample, which has around 300,000 clones, around 90% seen once. Sequencing input: PBMCs or T cells enriched from blood (not recorded which). The origin of the receptors is a man aged 30-40 years who had recovered from COVID-19.

The chain uses TRBV5-6 and TRBJ1-2, with no clear D. The V gene's germline CDR1 is SGHDT and CDR2 YYEEEE. V was clipped by 0 bases and J by 7 bases, with 13 bases between them. This CDR3 contains 14 residues. CDR3 in amino acids: CASSLGGQVTGYTF. DNA of the CDR3: TGTGCCAGCAGCTTGGGCGGGCAAGTGACTGGCTACACCTTC.

V usage is TRBV10-2 and J usage is TRBJ1-6, with D possibly TRBD1 on 5 matching bases. The CDR3 extends over 17 amino acids. Per the germline V gene, CDR1 is WSHSY and CDR2 is SAAADI. Trimming left V 2 bases short and J 9 bases short, with 20 bases between. The CDR3: CASSEPPGGTWGSPLHF. The CDR3 nucleotides are TGCGCCAGCAGTGAGCCCCCCGGGGGGACCTGGGGTTCACCCCTCCACTTT.

The rearrangement links TRBV5-1 to TRBJ2-2, with unresolved D. Germline CDR1 reads SGHRS; CDR2 reads YFSETQ. Trimming took 0 bases from V and 2 from J, leaving 11 bases between them. The CDR3 consists of 16 residues. CDR3 nucleotide sequence: TGCGCCAGCAGCTTGGTTCCCAGTACAAACACCGGGGAGCTGTTTTTT. Amino acid sequence: CASSLVPSTNTGELFF.

This sequence joins TRBV27 and TRBJ2-1; TRBD2 matches 9 bases. Trimming at V came to 2 bases and at J to 4 bases, leaving 6 bases not matched to a gene. Germline CDR1 and CDR2: MNHEY and SMNVEV (reference sequence). The CDR3 totals 16 residues. The chain's CDR3 is CASSLGRGGQYNEQFF. CDR3 DNA: TGTGCCAGCAGTTTAGGGCGGGGGGGCCAATACAATGAGCAGTTCTTC.

This chain uses TRBV10-2 with TRBJ1-1; D is perhaps TRBD1 (6 bases). V lost 5 bases, J lost 0 bases, and 13 bases lay in between. The germline CDR1 and CDR2 sequences are WSHSY and SAAADI. This CDR3 region has 15 residues. The CDR3 DNA is TGCGCCAGCAGTTTCTCGGACAGTTTGAACACTGAAGCTTTCTTT. Translated: CASSFSDSLNTEAFF.

The chain joins TRBV9 to TRBJ1-4; 7 positions agree with TRBD1. The CDR3 is made up of 15 amino acids. The trim removed 3 bases at V and 3 bases at J, leaving 5 bases unmatched. Looked up from germline, CDR1 is SGDLS and CDR2 is YYNGEE. CDR3 sequence reads: CASSGEQGSNEKLFF. CDR3 nucleotides: TGTGCCAGCAGCGGAGAACAGGGGTCTAATGAAAAACTGTTTTTT.

CDR3 nucleotides: TGTGCCAGTAGCCCAGGTACGGGGGGCCCCTACGAGCAGTACTTC. The encoded protein is CASSPGTGGPYEQYF. V usage is TRBV19 and J usage is TRBJ2-7; D is perhaps TRBD2 (7 bases). V lost 6 bases, J lost 2 bases, and 17 bases lay in between. The CDR3 totals 15 residues. Germline V gene lookup returns CDR1 LNHDA and CDR2 SQIVND (reference sequence).

The V call is TRBV3-1 (or the pseudogene TRBV3-2), the J call TRBJ1-6; 8 bases match TRBD1. This CDR3 has 14 amino acids. Losses at the gene ends were 7 bases for V and 9 bases for J; bases not matched to a gene: 8. Germline lookup yields CDR1 LGHDT and CDR2 YNNKEL (reference sequence). The CDR3 nucleotides read TGTGCCAGCACCCGGACAGGGAAAGGTTCACCCCTCCACTTT. Its translation is CASTRTGKGSPLHF.

This clone was detected a few times. The chain has TRBV6-5 and TRBJ1-5; 7 bases map to TRBD1. This CDR3 is 15 amino acids long. The V gene end was trimmed by 7 bases and the J gene end by 0 bases; junction bases not matched to a gene: 6. Germline CDR1 MNHEY, CDR2 SVGAGI. CDR3: CASTKGAHSNQPQHF. The CDR3 DNA sequence: TGTGCCAGCACCAAGGGGGCCCATAGCAATCAGCCCCAGCATTTT.

J is TRBJ2-7 and V is TRBV19; 15 bases match TRBD2. The length of the CDR3 is 18 residues. The V gene's germline CDR1 is LNHDA and CDR2 SQIVND (reference sequence). Trimming cost V 6 bases and J 3 bases; bases outside gene matches: 12. This CDR3 reads CASRDPGLAGGPVYEQYF. CDR3 DNA: TGTGCCAGTAGGGATCCGGGACTAGCGGGGGGCCCTGTCTACGAGCAGTACTTC.

The gene calls are TRBV19 and TRBJ2-1; 10 nucleotides agree with TRBD1. V trimming: 5 bases; J trimming: 2 bases; junction bases outside the gene matches: 6. Germline V lookup: CDR1 LNHDA, CDR2 SQIVND (reference sequence). The CDR3 is 16 amino acids. The CDR3 loop reads CASSRGTGVPYNEQFF. CDR3 nucleotide sequence: TGTGCCAGTAGTCGGGGGACAGGGGTTCCCTACAATGAGCAGTTCTTC.